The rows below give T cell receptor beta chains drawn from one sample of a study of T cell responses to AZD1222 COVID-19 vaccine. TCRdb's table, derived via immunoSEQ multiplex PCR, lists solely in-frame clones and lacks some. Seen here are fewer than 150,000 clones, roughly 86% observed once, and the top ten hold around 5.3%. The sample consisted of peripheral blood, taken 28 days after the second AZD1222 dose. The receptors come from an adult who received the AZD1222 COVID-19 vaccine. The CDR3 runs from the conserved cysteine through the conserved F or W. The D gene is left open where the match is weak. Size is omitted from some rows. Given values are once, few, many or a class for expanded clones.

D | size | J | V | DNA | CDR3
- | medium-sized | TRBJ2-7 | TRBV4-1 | TGCGCCAGCAGCCAAATGACAGGGTGGGACTTCGAGCAGTACTTC | CASSQMTGWDFEQYF
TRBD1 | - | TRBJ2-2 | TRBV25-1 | TGTGCCAGCAGTGCGCCGACAGGGGGCTACACCGGGGAGCTGTTTTTT | CASSAPTGGYTGELFF
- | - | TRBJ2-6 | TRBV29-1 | TGCAGCGTAAGTCAATCTGGGGCCAACGTCCTGACTTTC | CSVSQSGANVLTF
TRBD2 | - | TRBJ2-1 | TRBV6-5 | TGTGCCAGCAGTTACTCGAGACTAGCGGGGGGGAGTGAGCAGTTCTTC | CASSYSRLAGGSEQFF
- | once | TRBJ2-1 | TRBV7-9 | TGTGCCAGCACCGTCACAGCTGGCTCCTACAATGAGCAGTTCTTC | CASTVTAGSYNEQFF
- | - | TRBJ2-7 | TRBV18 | TGTGCCAGCTCACCCTCCGGGAGCTACGAGCAGTACTTC | CASSPSGSYEQYF
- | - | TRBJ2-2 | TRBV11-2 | TGTGCCAGCAGCTTAGTTTTCGCGGGAACCGACACCGGGGAGCTGTTTTTT | CASSLVFAGTDTGELFF
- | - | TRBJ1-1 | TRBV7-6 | TGTGCCAGCAGCTTAGATCCCACTGAAGCTTTCTTT | CASSLDPTEAFF
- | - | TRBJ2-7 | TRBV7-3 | TGTGCCAGCAGCCTCCTAGGGGGTTACGAGCAGTACTTC | CASSLLGGYEQYF
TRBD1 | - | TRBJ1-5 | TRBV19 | TGTGCCAGTAGTATTGGAATACCGGGACAGGGGAATCAGCCCCAGCATTTT | CASSIGIPGQGNQPQHF
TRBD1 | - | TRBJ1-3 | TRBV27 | TGTGCCAGCAGTGCCTGGACAGGAGCCGAGAACACCATATATTTT | CASSAWTGAENTIYF
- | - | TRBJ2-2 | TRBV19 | TGTGCCAGTAGCCAGACAGGCAAGGCCGGGGAGCTGTTTTTT | CASSQTGKAGELFF
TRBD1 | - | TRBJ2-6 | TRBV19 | TGTGCCAGTAGTTCGGCAGGGGGCGCTGGGGCCAACGTCCTGACTTTC | CASSSAGGAGANVLTF
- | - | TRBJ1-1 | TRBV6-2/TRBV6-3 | TGTGCCAGCAGTTACGTGGTTTTCGCTGAAGCTTTCTTT | CASSYVVFAEAFF
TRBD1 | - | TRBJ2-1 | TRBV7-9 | TGTGCCAGCAGCTGGGACAGGAGGTTTAACAATGAGCAGTTCTTC | CASSWDRRFNNEQFF
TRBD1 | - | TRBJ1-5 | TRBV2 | TGTGCCAGCAGTGAAATCAGGGGGCCTCAGCCCCAGCATTTT | CASSEIRGPQPQHF
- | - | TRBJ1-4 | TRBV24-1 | TGTGCCACCAGTGATTTAAATGAAAAACTGTTTTTT | CATSDLNEKLFF
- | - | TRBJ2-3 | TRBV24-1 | TGTGCCACCAGTGATGGCCAAACAGATACGCAGTATTTT | CATSDGQTDTQYF
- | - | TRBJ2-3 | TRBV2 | TGTGCCAGCAGTTACAGGACCACAGATACGCAGTATTTT | CASSYRTTDTQYF
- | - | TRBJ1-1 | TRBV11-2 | TGTGCCAGCAGTCTTAGGTGGAGGGGCCACACTGAAGCTTTCTTT | CASSLRWRGHTEAFF
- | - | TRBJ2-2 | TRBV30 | TGTGCCTGTCATGGACAGTCGAACACCGGGGAGCTGTTTTTT | CACHGQSNTGELFF
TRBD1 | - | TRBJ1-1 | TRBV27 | TGTGCCAGCAGTCATCTCCGTGGGCAGGGGGGCCTCCACACTGAAGCTTTCTTT | CASSHLRGQGGLHTEAFF
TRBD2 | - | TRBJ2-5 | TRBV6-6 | TGTGCCAGCAGTGGAGACGGGGGGGAGACCCAGTACTTC | CASSGDGGETQYF
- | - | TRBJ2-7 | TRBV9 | TGTGCCAGCAGCGTAAAACCCCACTACGAGCAGTACTTC | CASSVKPHYEQYF
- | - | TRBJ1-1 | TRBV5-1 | TGCGCCAGCAGCACTGATTGGGGGGGTATGAGTACTGAAGCTTTCTTT | CASSTDWGGMSTEAFF
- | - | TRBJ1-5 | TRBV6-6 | TGTGCCACGAGGGGTACAGATCAGCCCCAGCATTTT | CATRGTDQPQHF
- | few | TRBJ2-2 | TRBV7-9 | TGTGCCAGCAGCGCCACCACTAGTTTCACCGGGGAGCTGTTTTTT | CASSATTSFTGELFF
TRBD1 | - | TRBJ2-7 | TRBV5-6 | TGTGCCAGCACCCGACAGGGCGAGCAGTACTTC | CASTRQGEQYF
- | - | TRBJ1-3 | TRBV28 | TGTGCCAGCAGTTTATCTTTTGGGGGGCGAACTGGAAACACCATATATTTT | CASSLSFGGRTGNTIYF
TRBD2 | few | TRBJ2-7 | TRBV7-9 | TGTGCCAGCAGACGGGGAGGGCTGCCGGGCGAGCAGTACTTC | CASRRGGLPGEQYF
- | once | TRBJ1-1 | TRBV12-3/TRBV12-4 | TGTGCCAGCACCAGAAGAGGGGACACTGAAGCTTTCTTT | CASTRRGDTEAFF
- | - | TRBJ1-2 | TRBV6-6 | TGTGCCAGCAGTTACATGAGATCGGCGAACTATGGCTACACCTTC | CASSYMRSANYGYTF